The entry below gives a single TCR beta chain sequence along with its context. The record originates from a study of shared clonotypes between healthy human individuals. The method was immunoSEQ multiplex PCR; TCRdb's version includes in-frame clones alone and lacks a portion of them. The sample shows roughly 1,000,000 clones, approximately 80% of them seen only once. V was clipped by 5 bases and J by 7 bases; unmatched bases: 8. The CDR3 extends over 13 amino acids. Germline V CDR1 and CDR2: SEHNR, FQNEAQ (reference sequence). Donors had no recently reported acute infections or vaccinations and were HIV-negative.

This chain joins TRBV7-9 and TRBJ2-7; 7 bases fit TRBD1. This TCR derives from a man younger than 35 in good health. Some clones in this sample may be carry-over from other donors' samples. Sample: memory CD4+ T cells from PBMCs. Specified subset: CD45RA-negative fraction. The CDR3 is CASSKGTDFEQYF. For the CDR3, the DNA is TGTGCCAGCAGCAAGGGGACAGACTTTGAGCAGTACTTC.